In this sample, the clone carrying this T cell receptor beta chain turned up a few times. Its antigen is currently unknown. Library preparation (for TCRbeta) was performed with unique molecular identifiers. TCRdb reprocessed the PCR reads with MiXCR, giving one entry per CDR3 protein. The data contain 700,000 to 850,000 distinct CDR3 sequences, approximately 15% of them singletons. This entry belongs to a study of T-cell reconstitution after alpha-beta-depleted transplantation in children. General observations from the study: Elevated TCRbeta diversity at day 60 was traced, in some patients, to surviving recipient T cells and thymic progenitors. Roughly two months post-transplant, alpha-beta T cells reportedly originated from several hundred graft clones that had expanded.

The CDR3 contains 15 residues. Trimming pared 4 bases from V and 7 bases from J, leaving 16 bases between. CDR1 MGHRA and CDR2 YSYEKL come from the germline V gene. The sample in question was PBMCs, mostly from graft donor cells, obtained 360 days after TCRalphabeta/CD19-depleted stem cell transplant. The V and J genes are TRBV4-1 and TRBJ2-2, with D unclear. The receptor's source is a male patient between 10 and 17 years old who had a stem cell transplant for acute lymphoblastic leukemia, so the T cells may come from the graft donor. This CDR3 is CASSLLVPVNGELFF. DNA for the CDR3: TGCGCCAGCAGCCTCCTAGTACCTGTAAACGGGGAGCTGTTTTTT.